This T cell receptor beta chain was recovered during a study of patients and donors after allogeneic stem cell transplantation. TCRdb re-analysed the RT-PCR reads in MiXCR, keeping a single row per CDR3 protein. The sample lists 800,000 to 1,000,000 distinct CDR3 sequences, under 20% occurring once. This clonotype was recorded many times. The sequence derives from a human donor who was either an allogeneic HSCT recipient or a stem cell or donor lymphocyte infusion donor (not recorded which). It is not recorded whose cells these are; they may come from a transplant donor. The sample consisted of blood, either unsorted or a sorted T cell fraction (not recorded which).

DNA for the CDR3: TGTGCCAGCAGCCGGACGGAAACGACTTATGAAGCTTTCTTT. Translated: CASSRTETTYEAFF. The chain uses TRBV7-9 and TRBJ1-1; no firm D call. CDR3 length equals 14 residues. Trimming removed 5 bases at V and 7 bases at J, with 17 bases between. The germline CDR1 and CDR2 sequences are SEHNR and FQNEAQ (reference sequence).